Detailed here is one TCR beta chain. Its cognate antigen is unknown. The data are from a study of shared clonotypes between healthy human individuals. The study, taken as a whole, reports: Among donors, sharing of clonotypes was expected to be affected by sequencing depth. Rarefaction gave evidence that sorted-subset sequencing remained incomplete despite large depth.

Germline assignment: CDR1 SGHVS and CDR2 FQNEAQ. This CDR3 has 17 amino acids. The V and J ends lost 3 bases and 0 bases respectively, with 18 bases between them. Donation came from healthy HIV-negative adults that had no recent acute infections or vaccinations. Per the original methods: In the immunoSEQ data, sequences were junction-only and lacked quality scores, so filtering differed. Here immunoSEQ multiplex PCR was the method, and the copy in TCRdb shows in-frame clones only, minus some. Clone size and the V and J calls come from that table; the DNA yielded D and trimming. The table records 1.6 million or so clones, 98% of them present only once.

The sample consisted of naive CD4+ T cells sorted from blood. Noted subset: CD45RA+ positively selected. The TCR originated in a man aged 25-45 years in good health. V gene TRBV7-8 combines with J gene TRBJ2-7, with D possibly being TRBD2 (6 bases). The CDR3 DNA reads TGTGCCAGCAGCTTGGGGAGGAAGGACTTGAGCTCCTACGAGCAGTACTTC. Its translation: CASSLGRKDLSSYEQYF.